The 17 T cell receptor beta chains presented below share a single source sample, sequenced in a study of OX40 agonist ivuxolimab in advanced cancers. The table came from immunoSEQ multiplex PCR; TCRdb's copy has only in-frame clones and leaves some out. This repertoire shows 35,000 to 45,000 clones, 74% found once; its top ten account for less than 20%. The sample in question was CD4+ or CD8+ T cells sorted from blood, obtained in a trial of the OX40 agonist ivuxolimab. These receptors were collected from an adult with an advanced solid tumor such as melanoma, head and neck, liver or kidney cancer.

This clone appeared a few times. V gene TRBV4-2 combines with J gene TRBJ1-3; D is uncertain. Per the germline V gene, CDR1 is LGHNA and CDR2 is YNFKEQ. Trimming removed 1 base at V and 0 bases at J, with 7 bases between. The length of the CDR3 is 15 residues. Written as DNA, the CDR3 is TGTGCCAGCAGCCAAGTCTGGAGCTCTGGAAACACCATATATTTT. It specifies CASSQVWSSGNTIYF.

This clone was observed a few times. The CDR3 coding sequence is TGTGCCAGCAACCCCACAGACAGGGCCACTGAAGCTTTCTTT. Its protein product is CASNPTDRATEAFF. The chain carries TRBV6-1 and TRBJ1-1; TRBD1 matches at 7 bases. The V gene end was trimmed by 7 bases and the J gene end by 4 bases; junction bases not matched to a gene: 9. The CDR3 has 14 amino acids. Germline lookup yields CDR1 MNHNS and CDR2 SASEGT.

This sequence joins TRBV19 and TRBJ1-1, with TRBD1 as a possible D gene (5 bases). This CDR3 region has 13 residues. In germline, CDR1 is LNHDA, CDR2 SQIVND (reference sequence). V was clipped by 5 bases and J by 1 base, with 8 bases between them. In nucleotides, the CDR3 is TGTGCCAGTAGTTCAGGGAAGAACACTGAAGCTTTCTTT. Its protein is CASSSGKNTEAFF.

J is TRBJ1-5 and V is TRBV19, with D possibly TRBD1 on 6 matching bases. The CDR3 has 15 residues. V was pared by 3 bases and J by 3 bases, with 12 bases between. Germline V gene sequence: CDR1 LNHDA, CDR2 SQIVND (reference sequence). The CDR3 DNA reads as TGTGCCAGTAGTATCAAAGGGGGTGACAATCAGCCCCAGCATTTT. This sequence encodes CASSIKGGDNQPQHF.

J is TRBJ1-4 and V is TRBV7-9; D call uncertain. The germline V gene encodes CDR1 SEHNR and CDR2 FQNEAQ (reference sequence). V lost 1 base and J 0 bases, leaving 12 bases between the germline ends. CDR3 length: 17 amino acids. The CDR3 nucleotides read TGTGCCAGCAGCTTAGACCCATGGCGGTCAACTAATGAAAAACTGTTTTTT. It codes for CASSLDPWRSTNEKLFF.

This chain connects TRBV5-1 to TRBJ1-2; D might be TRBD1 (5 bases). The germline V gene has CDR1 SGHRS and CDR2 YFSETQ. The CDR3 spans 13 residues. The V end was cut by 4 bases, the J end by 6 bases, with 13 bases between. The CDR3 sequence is CASSPTGGHGYTF. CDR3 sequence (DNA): TGCGCCAGCAGCCCAACGGGGGGACATGGCTACACCTTC.

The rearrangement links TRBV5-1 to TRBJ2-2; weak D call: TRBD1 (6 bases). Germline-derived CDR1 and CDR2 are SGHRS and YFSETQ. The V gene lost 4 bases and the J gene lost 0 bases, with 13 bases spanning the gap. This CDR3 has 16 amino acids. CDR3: CASSRIGGSNTGELFF. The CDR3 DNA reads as TGCGCCAGCAGCAGAATAGGGGGTTCGAACACCGGGGAGCTGTTTTTT.

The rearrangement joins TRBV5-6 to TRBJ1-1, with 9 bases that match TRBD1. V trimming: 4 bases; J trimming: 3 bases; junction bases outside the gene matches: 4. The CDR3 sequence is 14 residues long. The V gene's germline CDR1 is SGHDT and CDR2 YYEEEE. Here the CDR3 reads CASSIWDRDTEAFF. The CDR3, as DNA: TGTGCCAGCAGCATCTGGGACAGGGACACTGAAGCTTTCTTT. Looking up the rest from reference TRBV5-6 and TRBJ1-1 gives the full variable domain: DAGVTQSPTHLIKTRGQQVTLRCSPKSGHDTVSWYQQALGQGPQFIFQYYEEEERQRGNFPDRFSGHQFPNYSSELNVNALLLGDSALYLCASSIWDRDTEAFFGQGTRLTVV.

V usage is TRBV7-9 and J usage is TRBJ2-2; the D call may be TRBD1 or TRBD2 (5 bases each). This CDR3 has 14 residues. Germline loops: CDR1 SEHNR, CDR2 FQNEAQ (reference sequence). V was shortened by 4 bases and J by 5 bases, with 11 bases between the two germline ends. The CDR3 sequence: CASSSSGGTGELFF. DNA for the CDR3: TGTGCCAGCAGCTCATCTGGGGGAACCGGGGAGCTGTTTTTT.

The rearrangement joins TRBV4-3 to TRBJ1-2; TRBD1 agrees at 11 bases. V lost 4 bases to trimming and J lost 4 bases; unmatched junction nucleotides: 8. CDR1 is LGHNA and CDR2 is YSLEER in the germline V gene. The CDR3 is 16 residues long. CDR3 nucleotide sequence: TGCGCCAGCAGCCCGACGGACAGGGGGCGATCCTATGGCTACACCTTC. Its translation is CASSPTDRGRSYGYTF.

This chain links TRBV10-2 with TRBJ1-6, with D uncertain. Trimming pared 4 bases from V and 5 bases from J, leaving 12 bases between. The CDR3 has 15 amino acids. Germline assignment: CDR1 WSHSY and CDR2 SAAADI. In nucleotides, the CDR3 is TGCGCCAGCAGTGTATCCGGGTTTAATAATTCACCCCTCCACTTT. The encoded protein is CASSVSGFNNSPLHF.

CDR3 DNA: TGTGCCAGCAGCCAAGACAGAAACACCATATATTTT. This codes for CASSQDRNTIYF. This sequence joins TRBV27 and TRBJ1-3; D unclear. With 6 bases removed from V and 5 bases from J, the gap between germline ends came to 8 bases. Looked up from germline, CDR1 is MNHEY and CDR2 is SMNVEV (reference sequence). This CDR3 region has 12 residues.

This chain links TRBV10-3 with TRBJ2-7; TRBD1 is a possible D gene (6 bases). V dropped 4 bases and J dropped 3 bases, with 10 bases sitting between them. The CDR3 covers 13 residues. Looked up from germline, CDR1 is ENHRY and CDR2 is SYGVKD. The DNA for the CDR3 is TGTGCCATCAGTGGAGAAGGGGGCTACGAGCAGTACGTC. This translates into CAISGEGGYEQYV.

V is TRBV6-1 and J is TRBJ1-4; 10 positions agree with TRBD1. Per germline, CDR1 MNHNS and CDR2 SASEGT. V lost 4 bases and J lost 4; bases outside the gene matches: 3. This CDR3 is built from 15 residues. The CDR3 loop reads CASSGQGAGNEKLFF. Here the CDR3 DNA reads TGTGCCAGCAGTGGACAGGGGGCTGGTAATGAAAAACTGTTTTTT.

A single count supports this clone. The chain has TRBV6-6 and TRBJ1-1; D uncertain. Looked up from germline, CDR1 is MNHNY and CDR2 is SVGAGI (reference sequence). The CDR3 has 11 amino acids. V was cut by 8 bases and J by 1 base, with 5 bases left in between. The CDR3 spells CASCWNTEAFF. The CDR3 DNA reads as TGTGCCAGCTGCTGGAACACTGAAGCTTTCTTT.

The CDR3 is CASSFFPAVNTGELFF. As DNA, the CDR3 is TGCGCCAGCAGCTTCTTTCCGGCAGTAAACACCGGGGAGCTGTTTTTT. V usage is TRBV5-1 and J usage is TRBJ2-2, with D unresolved. The CDR3 consists of 16 residues. V dropped 2 bases and J dropped 2 bases, with 13 bases sitting between them. Germline V gene sequence: CDR1 SGHRS, CDR2 YFSETQ.

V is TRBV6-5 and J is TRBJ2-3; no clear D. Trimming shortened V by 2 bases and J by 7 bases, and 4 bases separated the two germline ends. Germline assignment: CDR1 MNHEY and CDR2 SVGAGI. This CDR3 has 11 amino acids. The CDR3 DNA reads TGTGCCAGCAGTTACGCTAATACGCAGTATTTT. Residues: CASSYANTQYF.